The 14 T cell receptor beta chains reported below all come from one sample, sequenced in a study of regulatory T cells in long-lasting Graves disease. Assembly of TCR beta libraries relied on iRepertoire HTBI primers together with Arm-PCR of CDR3 regions. TCRdb ran MiXCR on the multiplex PCR reads and lists one entry per CDR3 protein. The sample consists of 500,000 to 800,000 distinct CDR3 sequences, roughly 30% of them appearing once. Time point given: persistent/refractory GD, antithyroid drugs over 5 years with positive TRAb. The TCR library was prepared using RNA isolated from PBMCs. The sequenced sample was peripheral blood mononuclear cells (PBMCs), obtained when the disease was refractory, from a patient treated with antithyroid drugs. The receptors come from a female donor with Graves disease.

The rearrangement joins TRBV6-2 or TRBV6-3 to TRBJ1-6; D uncertain. Germline lookup yields CDR1 MNHEY and CDR2 SVGEGT. The CDR3 spans 17 residues. V dropped 1 base and J dropped 0 bases, with 10 bases sitting between them. The CDR3 spells CASSYFSVGSYNSPLHF. DNA of the CDR3: TGTGCCAGCAGTTACTTCTCGGTCGGCTCCTATAATTCACCCCTCCACTTT.

There are a few counts of this clonotype. The chain carries TRBV3-1 and TRBJ1-3; D is unresolved. Trimming took off 6 bases at V and 0 bases at J, with 15 bases between the two ends. Germline V lookup: CDR1 LGHDT, CDR2 YNNKEL (reference sequence). The CDR3 length is 16 residues. CDR3 coding DNA: TGTGCCAGCAGAAGGCAGGCAGGACCCTCTGGAAACACCATATATTTT. Translation gives CASRRQAGPSGNTIYF.

The rearrangement uses TRBV10-3 and TRBJ2-5, with D perhaps matching TRBD1 or TRBD2 (5 bases each). The CDR3 extends over 13 amino acids. Trimming stripped 7 bases from V and 5 bases from J, with 14 bases between. Germline V gives CDR1 ENHRY, CDR2 SYGVKD. The CDR3 DNA reads TGTGCCATCAAGGGTGGGACGGGGGAGACCCAGTACTTC. It is translated as CAIKGGTGETQYF.

This clonotype was counted between two and nine times. V gene TRBV13 combines with J gene TRBJ1-1; no firm D call. Trimming left V 5 bases short and J 3 bases short, with 10 bases between. The germline CDR1 and CDR2 sequences are PRHDT and FYEKMQ (reference sequence). This CDR3 region has 13 residues. This chain's CDR3 is CASSRYVDTEAFF. The CDR3, as DNA: TGTGCCAGCAGCCGGTACGTCGACACTGAAGCTTTCTTT.

Many counts were recorded for this clonotype. The chain recombines TRBV18 with TRBJ1-4; D may be TRBD1 (6 bases). This CDR3 comprises 16 residues. Trimming cost V 4 bases and J 11 bases, with 23 bases left between them. CDR1 and CDR2 from the germline V gene are KGHSH and LQKENI. DNA for the CDR3: TGTGCCAGCTCACTCCAATTGCAGGGGAAAGGAGTCAAACTGTTTTTT. Protein: CASSLQLQGKGVKLFF. The full variable domain, its missing parts supplied by reference TRBV18 and TRBJ1-4, is NAGVMQNPRHLVRRRGQEARLRCSPMKGHSHVYWYRQLPEEGLKFMVYLQKENIIDESGMPKERFSAEFPKEGPSILRIQQVVRGDSAAYFCASSLQLQGKGVKLFFGSGTQLSVL.

The genes are TRBV19 and TRBJ1-1, with TRBD1 matching 7 bases. Looked up from germline, CDR1 is LNHDA and CDR2 is SQIVND (reference sequence). Unmatched junction bases numbered 0, after V lost 1 base and J lost 4 bases. This CDR3 comprises 13 residues. CDR3 sequence (DNA): TGTGCCAGTAGTATAGCAGGGGGCACTGAAGCTTTCTTT. Translation gives CASSIAGGTEAFF.

This clonotype was counted only a few times. The rearrangement links TRBV19 to TRBJ1-5; no firm D call. With 6 bases removed from V and 3 bases from J, the gap between germline ends came to 15 bases. Germline V CDR1 and CDR2: LNHDA, SQIVND (reference sequence). The CDR3 is 15 residues long. Here the CDR3 reads CASRIVGMDNQPQHF. The CDR3 DNA sequence: TGTGCCAGTAGGATCGTCGGGATGGACAATCAGCCCCAGCATTTT.

The V gene is TRBV28, the J gene TRBJ2-2, with TRBD1 matching 7 bases. CDR3 length: 15 residues. Per germline, CDR1 MDHEN and CDR2 SYDVKM. The J segment lost 5 bases and the V segment lost 6 bases, leaving 9 bases of the junction unmatched. The chain's CDR3 is CASSLLSGGTGELFF. The CDR3 nucleotides read TGTGCCAGCAGCTTGCTCTCAGGGGGAACCGGGGAGCTGTTTTTT.

This chain connects TRBV28 to TRBJ2-4; unclear D gene. The J call may be wrong; the DNA end is better matched by TRBJ1-2. In germline, CDR1 is MDHEN, CDR2 SYDVKM. The CDR3 consists of 13 residues. The DNA for the CDR3 is TGTGCCAGCAGCCCCCCTATGGGGTATGGCTACACCTTC. Its protein product is CASSPPMGYGYTF.

The chain uses TRBV7-9 and TRBJ2-6; D unresolved. Trimming shortened V by 6 bases and J by 2 bases, and 14 bases separated the two germline ends. Germline CDR1 reads SEHNR; CDR2 reads FQNEAQ (reference sequence). CDR3 size: 16 residues. The CDR3 here is CASSAWGWTGANVLTF. The CDR3 DNA reads TGTGCCAGCAGTGCTTGGGGATGGACTGGGGCCAACGTCCTGACTTTC. The whole variable domain, remainder taken from reference TRBV7-9 and TRBJ2-6, is DTGVSQNPRHKITKRGQNVTFRCDPISEHNRLYWYRQTLGQGPEFLTYFQNEAQLEKSRLLSDRFSAERPKGSFSTLEIQRTEQGDSAMYLCASSAWGWTGANVLTFGAGSRLTVL.

The genes are TRBV29-1 and TRBJ1-3, with TRBD1 matching over 7 bases. J lost 5 bases, V lost 5 bases, and 9 bases had no gene match. This CDR3 spans 14 amino acids. CDR1 SQVTM and CDR2 ANQGSEA come from the germline V gene. CDR3: CSVSGTDGRNTIYF. The CDR3 DNA sequence: TGCAGCGTTTCCGGGACAGACGGCCGAAACACCATATATTTT.

The chain carries TRBV11-2 and TRBJ1-1; 12 bases match TRBD1. The CDR3 is 15 amino acids. Germline V gene lookup returns CDR1 SGHAT and CDR2 FQNNGV. V shed 5 bases, J shed 6 bases, and the junction held 7 bases outside the gene matches. For the CDR3, the DNA is TGTGCCAGCAGCGTATCCGGGACAGGGGGCTCTGAAGCTTTCTTT. As protein: CASSVSGTGGSEAFF. The full variable domain, in which reference TRBV11-2 and TRBJ1-1 provide the parts outside the CDR3, is EAGVAQSPRYKIIEKRQSVAFWCNPISGHATLYWYQQILGQGPKLLIQFQNNGVVDDSQLPKDRFSAERLKGVDSTLKIQPAKLEDSAVYLCASSVSGTGGSEAFFGQGTRLTVV.

The chain has TRBV7-9 and TRBJ1-4; 8 bases agree with TRBD1. The CDR3 totals 16 residues. V lost 1 base to trimming and J lost 8 bases; unmatched junction nucleotides: 9. CDR1 SEHNR and CDR2 FQNEAQ come from the germline V gene (reference sequence). Written as DNA, the CDR3 is TGTGCCAGCAGCTTAGGTGCCAGGGGGCTAGGGGAAAAACTGTTTTTT. This sequence encodes CASSLGARGLGEKLFF.

The chain has TRBV4-1 and TRBJ1-2; D is ambiguous. Germline V gives CDR1 MGHRA, CDR2 YSYEKL. Trimming stripped 1 base from V and 0 bases from J, with 12 bases between. The CDR3 totals 16 residues. CDR3 sequence reads: CASSQGAAYANYGYTF. The CDR3 DNA follows: TGCGCCAGCAGCCAAGGGGCCGCGTACGCTAACTATGGCTACACCTTC.